The 26 T cell receptor beta chains given below trace back to one sample, sequenced in a study of OX40 agonist ivuxolimab in advanced cancers. Sequencing used immunoSEQ multiplex PCR; TCRdb keeps in-frame clones, though not all of them. The sample records under 40,000 clones, around 90% being singletons. The sample in question was CD4+ or CD8+ T cells sorted from blood, obtained in a trial of the OX40 agonist ivuxolimab. These receptors all stem from an adult with an advanced solid tumor such as melanoma, head and neck, liver or kidney cancer.

The chain recombines TRBV9 with TRBJ1-3; possibly TRBD1 for D (5 bases). There are 17 residues in the CDR3. Germline V gene sequence: CDR1 SGDLS, CDR2 YYNGEE. V gave up 6 bases and J gave up 7 bases, with 26 bases separating them. CDR3 sequence (DNA): TGTGCCAGCATCCTAGTACCCCCTCAGGACATTCATAACACCATATATTTT. Translating it yields CASILVPPQDIHNTIYF.

The CDR3 DNA is TGTGCCAGCAGCTTAGTCTTGGGACAGGGGTATTCACCCCTCCACTTT. As protein: CASSLVLGQGYSPLHF. This sequence joins TRBV11-2 and TRBJ1-6, with TRBD1 matching over 10 bases. After removal of 1 base from V and 8 bases from J, the junction contained 5 bases not matched to a gene. The CDR3 runs to 16 residues. Per the germline V gene, CDR1 is SGHAT and CDR2 is FQNNGV. The full variable domain, with the rest looked up from reference TRBV11-2 and TRBJ1-6, is EAGVAQSPRYKIIEKRQSVAFWCNPISGHATLYWYQQILGQGPKLLIQFQNNGVVDDSQLPKDRFSAERLKGVDSTLKIQPAKLEDSAVYLCASSLVLGQGYSPLHFGNGTRLTVT.

The gene calls are TRBV19 and TRBJ1-1; D gene uncertain. The CDR3 covers 14 residues. CDR1 LNHDA and CDR2 SQIVND come from the germline V gene (reference sequence). V was shortened by 0 bases and J by 1 base, with 6 bases between the two germline ends. The CDR3 nucleotides read TGTGCCAGTAGTATAGACGGGTGGAACACTGAAGCTTTCTTT. It translates to CASSIDGWNTEAFF.

The rearrangement uses TRBV7-9 and TRBJ1-2; D not certain. Germline CDR1 and CDR2: SEHNR and FQNEAQ (reference sequence). With 5 bases removed from V and 8 bases from J, the gap between germline ends came to 9 bases. CDR3 length equals 11 residues. The DNA of the CDR3 is TGTGCCAGCAGCATTAGCGGCGGCTACACCTTC. It yields the protein CASSISGGYTF.

This clone was seen just once. V is TRBV7-2 and J is TRBJ1-5, with TRBD1 identical over 7 bases. V was clipped by 5 bases and J by 3 bases; unmatched bases: 10. CDR3 size: 16 residues. Germline V CDR1 and CDR2: SGHTA, FQGNSA. CDR3 sequence (DNA): TGTGCCAGCAGCCCAGAATCGACAGGGAACAATCAGCCCCAGCATTTT. It translates to CASSPESTGNNQPQHF.

The V call is TRBV10-2, the J call TRBJ1-4; D ambiguous. CDR1 and CDR2 (germline): WSHSY, SAAADI. The CDR3 runs 14 residues. Trimming removed 1 base from V and 3 bases from J, with 6 bases in between. CDR3 amino acids: CASSEWRANEKLFF. The CDR3 DNA sequence: TGCGCCAGCAGTGAGTGGAGAGCTAATGAAAAACTGTTTTTT.

The chain carries TRBV6-6 and TRBJ1-6; D is unresolved. V shed 0 bases and J shed 7 bases, with 1 base lying between them. The CDR3 sequence is 12 residues long. Germline V gives CDR1 MNHNY, CDR2 SVGAGI (reference sequence). DNA of the CDR3: TGTGCCAGCAGTTACTCAAATTCACCCCTCCACTTT. Translated, it gives CASSYSNSPLHF.

The chain recombines TRBV2 with TRBJ2-1; D ambiguous. The CDR3 spans 17 residues. Germline CDR1 SNHLY, CDR2 FYNNEI. The V end was cut by 6 bases, the J end by 2 bases, with 20 bases between. The CDR3 nucleotides are TGTGCCAGCAGCCGATCAGACACCAGTCCCCCCTACAATGAGCAGTTCTTC. It yields the protein CASSRSDTSPPYNEQFF.

V is TRBV28 and J is TRBJ1-2; 10 bases align to TRBD1. CDR3 length equals 14 residues. CDR1 is MDHEN, CDR2 SYDVKM, per germline. V lost 3 bases to trimming and J lost 5 bases; unmatched junction nucleotides: 3. CDR3 in DNA: TGTGCCAGCAGTTTGGGGACAGGGGCATATGGCTACACCTTC. This sequence encodes CASSLGTGAYGYTF.

A few counts support this clone. The rearrangement uses TRBV19 and TRBJ2-7, with 7 positions matching TRBD1. Trimming took 4 bases from V and 7 from J; bases not matched to a gene: 7. Germline V CDR1 and CDR2: LNHDA, SQIVND (reference sequence). The CDR3 extends over 13 amino acids. The CDR3 DNA reads TGTGCCAGTAGTACGGGACAGAGTCTGGAGCAGTACTTC. Residues: CASSTGQSLEQYF.

The chain has TRBV25-1 and TRBJ2-5; perhaps D is TRBD1 or TRBD2 (5 bases each). Germline-derived CDR1 and CDR2 are MGHDK and SYGVNS. V lost 9 bases, J lost 10 bases, and 18 bases lay in between. The CDR3 runs to 12 residues. Written as DNA, the CDR3 is TGTGCCAGTTCCCGGGGCCCAAGAGACCAGTACTTC. Translated, it gives CASSRGPRDQYF.

The chain couples TRBV7-9 to TRBJ2-2; D possibly uses TRBD1 or TRBD2 (5 bases each). V gave up 4 bases and J gave up 3 bases, with 9 bases separating them. The CDR3 has 14 residues. Germline assignment: CDR1 SEHNR and CDR2 FQNEAQ (reference sequence). CDR3 region: CASSYQGHTGELFF. For the CDR3, the DNA is TGTGCCAGCAGCTATCAGGGACACACCGGGGAGCTGTTTTTT.

V usage is TRBV7-3 and J usage is TRBJ2-2; weak D call: TRBD1 (6 bases). Trimming removed 5 bases from V and 5 bases from J, with 18 bases in between. Germline V gives CDR1 SGHTA, CDR2 FQGTGA. CDR3 length: 16 amino acids. The CDR3 coding sequence is TGTGCCAGCAGCATGGCTCAGGGGTCATGGACCGGGGAGCTGTTTTTT. Translating gives CASSMAQGSWTGELFF.

The chain uses TRBV5-1 and TRBJ2-3, with a tentative D call TRBD2 (6 bases). Germline V gene data show CDR1 as SGHRS and CDR2 as YFSETQ. CDR3 size: 14 residues. Deletions cut 3 bases from V and 5 bases from J, with 13 bases between. CDR3 nucleotides: TGCGCCAGCAGCTGGGGGGTTGGGGAAGATACGCAGTATTTT. It yields the protein CASSWGVGEDTQYF.

The chain has TRBV27 and TRBJ2-2; 15 bases line up with TRBD2. With V trimmed by 8 bases and J by 4 bases, 2 bases remained unmatched. The CDR3 runs to 15 residues. CDR1 is MNHEY, CDR2 SMNVEV, per germline (reference sequence). CDR3 protein: CASGLAGGPTGELFF. The CDR3 DNA reads TGTGCCAGCGGACTAGCGGGAGGGCCCACCGGGGAGCTGTTTTTT.

The chain has TRBV27 and TRBJ1-5, with D perhaps matching TRBD1 (5 bases). This CDR3 contains 14 residues. V was clipped by 6 bases and J by 6 bases, with 15 bases between them. Germline V CDR1 and CDR2: MNHEY, SMNVEV (reference sequence). DNA of the CDR3: TGTGCCAGCAGCCCAGGGCTAGATATTCAGCCCCAGCATTTT. Encoded protein: CASSPGLDIQPQHF.

This sequence joins TRBV27 and TRBJ2-5; 11 nucleotides agree with TRBD1. The CDR3 runs 15 residues. Germline values: CDR1 MNHEY, CDR2 SMNVEV (reference sequence). V dropped 4 bases and J dropped 9; count of bases not matched to a gene: 10. CDR3: CASSSGQGGPWAQYF. The CDR3, as DNA: TGTGCCAGCAGTTCGGGACAGGGGGGTCCATGGGCCCAGTACTTC.

There are a few counts of this clone. The gene calls are TRBV10-1 and TRBJ1-1; D perhaps matches TRBD1 (5 bases). The CDR3 loop spans 12 amino acids. With 7 bases removed from V and 6 bases from J, the gap between germline ends came to 12 bases. Germline CDR1 is WNHNN and CDR2 is SYGVQD (reference sequence). This chain's CDR3 is CASKWGAPEAFF. CDR3 sequence (DNA): TGCGCCAGCAAGTGGGGCGCCCCTGAAGCTTTCTTT.

V usage is TRBV7-6 and J usage is TRBJ2-2, with 10 bases matching TRBD2. The V and J ends lost 6 bases and 4 bases, in that order; junction bases with no gene match: 5. The CDR3 loop spans 15 amino acids. CDR1 is SGHVS, CDR2 FNYEAQ, per germline. The CDR3 here is CASSRLAGITGELFF. The CDR3 region has the DNA TGTGCCAGCAGTCGACTAGCGGGTATCACCGGGGAGCTGTTTTTT.

This clone showed up just once. The rearrangement uses TRBV7-9 and TRBJ2-1, with 10 bases matching TRBD1. Trimming cost V 4 bases and J 8 bases; bases outside gene matches: 5. Germline CDR1 is SEHNR and CDR2 is FQNEAQ (reference sequence). This CDR3 is built from 14 residues. CDR3 in DNA: TGTGCCAGCAGCTGGAAGGACAGGGGGTATGAGCAGTTCTTC. It encodes CASSWKDRGYEQFF.

This clone occurred once. J is TRBJ1-2 and V is TRBV2; D is unresolved. Looked up from germline, CDR1 is SNHLY and CDR2 is FYNNEI. This CDR3 spans 16 amino acids. V lost 3 bases to trimming and J lost 6 bases, with 20 bases between them. This CDR3 is CASSESDSLPVDGYTF. CDR3 sequence (DNA): TGTGCCAGCAGTGAGTCAGACTCCCTACCGGTTGATGGCTACACCTTC. Combining the CDR3 with reference TRBV2 and TRBJ1-2 gives the whole variable domain EPEVTQTPSHQVTQMGQEVILRCVPISNHLYFYWYRQILGQKVEFLVSFYNNEISEKSEIFDDQFSVERPDGSNFTLKIRSTKLEDSAMYFCASSESDSLPVDGYTFGSGTRLTVV.

The chain recombines TRBV6-5 with TRBJ1-1; 9 positions agree with TRBD1. The CDR3 has 16 amino acids. V gave up 0 bases and J gave up 9 bases; unmatched junction bases: 11. CDR1 is MNHEY and CDR2 is SVGAGI in the germline V gene. DNA of the CDR3: TGTGCCAGCAGTTACTCGGGGACAGGGTTTACGCCGCAAGCTTTCTTT. It is translated as CASSYSGTGFTPQAFF.

The chain carries TRBV27 and TRBJ2-2, with D perhaps given as TRBD1 or TRBD2 (6 bases each). Germline V lookup: CDR1 MNHEY, CDR2 SMNVEV (reference sequence). The CDR3 is 16 amino acids. Trimming shortened V by 8 bases and J by 7 bases, and 23 bases separated the two germline ends. CDR3 residues: CASWGRGRTPGGELFF. In nucleotides, the CDR3 is TGTGCCAGCTGGGGCCGGGGGCGTACGCCAGGCGGGGAGCTGTTTTTT.

This clone was recorded once. The chain couples TRBV27 to TRBJ1-2; D may be TRBD1 (6 bases). Germline loops: CDR1 MNHEY, CDR2 SMNVEV (reference sequence). The CDR3 consists of 15 residues. The V gene lost 0 bases and the J gene lost 4 bases, with 12 bases spanning the gap. The CDR3 here is CASSLSLSGAYGYTF. The CDR3 DNA sequence: TGTGCCAGCAGTTTATCGTTGTCAGGGGCCTATGGCTACACCTTC.

This chain uses TRBV7-6 with TRBJ2-3, with TRBD2 matching over 9 bases. V trimming: 3 bases; J trimming: 9 bases; junction bases outside the gene matches: 7. The CDR3 sequence is 14 residues long. From germline, CDR1 is SGHVS and CDR2 FNYEAQ. CDR3 in amino acids: CASSFSGGLGTQYF. The CDR3 nucleotides read TGTGCCAGCAGCTTTAGCGGGGGCCTAGGGACGCAGTATTTT.

The genes are TRBV7-6 and TRBJ1-1; D perhaps matches TRBD1 (5 bases). The germline gives CDR1 SGHVS, CDR2 FNYEAQ. This CDR3 contains 14 residues. With 4 bases removed from V and 1 base from J, the gap between germline ends came to 10 bases. In DNA, the CDR3 is TGTGCCAGCAGCTCGGGGGGGTCGAACACTGAAGCTTTCTTT. As protein: CASSSGGSNTEAFF.